A selection of T cell receptor beta chains follows, all from one sample in a study of graft-versus-host responses after intestinal transplantation. Libraries were prepared by immunoSEQ multiplex PCR; TCRdb keeps only in-frame clonotypes and omits some of them. The data hold about 19,000 clones, with 86% observed a single time. This sample comprised bone marrow, obtained about 130 days after transplant. Receptors originate from a human patient who received an intestinal transplant, so some T cells may come from the graft donor. Both conserved end residues are part of each CDR3. D genes are given only for firm matches. Not all rows give a size; the values are once, few, many and, for expanded clones, a class.

J gene	clone size	D gene	V gene	CDR3 DNA	CDR3 protein
TRBJ2-7	.	TRBD1	TRBV11-2	TGTGCCAGCAGCTGGGGACAGACCTACGAGCAGTACTTC	CASSWGQTYEQYF
TRBJ1-4	once	TRBD1	TRBV19	TGTGCCAGTAGTATACCGGGACAGGGAAGAGCTAATGAAAAACTGTTTTTT	CASSIPGQGRANEKLFF
TRBJ2-1	.	.	TRBV9	TGTGCCAGCAGCGTACTGGGTGAGCAGTTCTTC	CASSVLGEQFF
TRBJ2-7	.	.	TRBV28	TGTGCCAGCAGTTTGTACAGAAAGCCCTACGAGCAGTACTTC	CASSLYRKPYEQYF
TRBJ2-1	.	.	TRBV5-5	TGTGCCAGCAGCTTCCCAGGAGAGGGCAATGAGCAGTTCTTC	CASSFPGEGNEQFF
TRBJ2-1	once	.	TRBV7-9	TGTGCCAGCAGCTTACCCTCTTCGACTTCGTCGAATGAGCAGTTCTTC	CASSLPSSTSSNEQFF
TRBJ2-7	once	.	TRBV27	TGTGCCAGCAGTCCCGGGGGAGAGCAGTACTTC	CASSPGGEQYF
TRBJ2-2	.	TRBD2	TRBV7-8	TGTGCCAGCAGCCAAGGGTCTAGCGGGATGCGTGGGGAGCTGTTTTTT	CASSQGSSGMRGELFF
TRBJ1-2	.	TRBD1	TRBV6-5	TGTGCCAGCAGTTACTCGAAGTACAGGGGGGACGGCTACACCTTC	CASSYSKYRGDGYTF
TRBJ2-1	medium-sized	TRBD2	TRBV10-1	TGCGCCAGCAGTGGTGGGGCTAGCGGGGAAAATGAGCAGTTCTTC	CASSGGASGENEQFF
TRBJ1-4	.	.	TRBV6-5	TGTGCCAGCGGCGCATTGAGATGGGAAAAACTGTTTTTT	CASGALRWEKLFF
TRBJ2-3	.	TRBD2	TRBV7-2	TGTGCCAGCAGGATCCCTAGCGGGAGTCGCGCAGATACGCAGTATTTT	CASRIPSGSRADTQYF
TRBJ1-6	.	.	TRBV6-5	TGTGCCAGCAGTCCCCGGGTCTATAATTCACCCCTCCACTTT	CASSPRVYNSPLHF
TRBJ1-5	.	.	TRBV19	TGTGCCAGTAGTATAGGGGGGAATCAGCCCCAGCATTTT	CASSIGGNQPQHF
TRBJ1-2	few	.	TRBV28	TGTGCCAGCAGTTCACAGGGCTATGGCTACACCTTC	CASSSQGYGYTF
TRBJ2-7	once	.	TRBV28	TGTGCCAGCAGTGGACTCAGGGACGAGCAGTACTTC	CASSGLRDEQYF
TRBJ2-2	once	TRBD2	TRBV6-1	TGTGCCAGCAGTGAAGCGGCTAGCGGGAGCGCCGGGGAGCTGTTTTTT	CASSEAASGSAGELFF
TRBJ1-2	.	.	TRBV7-9	TGTGCCAGCAGCTTGAGGGAGGGAGGGAATGGCTACACCTTC	CASSLREGGNGYTF
TRBJ1-2	.	.	TRBV5-8	TGTGCCAGCAGCTTTGAGTGGGGTGGCTACACCTTC	CASSFEWGGYTF
TRBJ1-3	.	.	TRBV12-5	TGTGCTAGCCGGCAGCCACCTGGAAACACCATATATTTT	CASRQPPGNTIYF
TRBJ2-7	few	.	TRBV29-1	TGCAGCGTCATAGACTACGAGCAGTACTTC	CSVIDYEQYF
TRBJ2-7	.	.	TRBV18	TGTGCCAGCTCACCTACTAGCCAGGAGCAGTACTTC	CASSPTSQEQYF
TRBJ1-1	.	TRBD1	TRBV19	TGTGCCAGTAGTATGAACATGCCCGGGACAGGGGGCTTGGAAACTGAAGCTTTCTTT	CASSMNMPGTGGLETEAFF
TRBJ2-1	.	.	TRBV9	TGTGCCAGCAACCAGGGGTACTCCTACAATGAGCAGTTCTTC	CASNQGYSYNEQFF
TRBJ1-4	.	.	TRBV5-1	TGCGCCAGCAGCTTCTCGAGGGCTTTAAATGAAAAACTGTTTTTT	CASSFSRALNEKLFF
TRBJ2-5	.	.	TRBV7-9	TGTGCCAGCAGCACGAGGAGGACGGGGGAGGAGACCCAGTACTTC	CASSTRRTGEETQYF
TRBJ1-1	.	.	TRBV7-2	TGTGCCAGCAGCTTAAGTCTGAACACTGAAGCTTTCTTT	CASSLSLNTEAFF
TRBJ2-1	.	.	TRBV7-6	TGTGCCAGCAGCACCGGTGGGAGAGTACGCGAGCAGTTCTTC	CASSTGGRVREQFF
TRBJ1-1	.	TRBD1	TRBV6-5	TGTGCCAGCAGTTTGTGGCAGGGGGCCACTGAAGCTTTCTTT	CASSLWQGATEAFF
TRBJ2-7	.	.	TRBV19	TGTGCCAGTAGCATCTCCGGGATAGCGTACGAGCAGTACTTC	CASSISGIAYEQYF
TRBJ1-1	.	.	TRBV28	TGTGCCAGCAGGCTTCCCGACAAGTGGACTGAAGCTTTCTTT	CASRLPDKWTEAFF
TRBJ2-7	once	.	TRBV10-2	TGCGCCAGCAGTGAGTCCGCTAGGAGAACCTACGAGCAGTACTTC	CASSESARRTYEQYF
TRBJ2-7	.	TRBD1	TRBV9	TGTGCCAGCTTAGTCCCGGGCCAGGGGGCGTTGGACGAGCAGTACTTC	CASLVPGQGALDEQYF
TRBJ2-3	.	TRBD1	TRBV6-4	TGTGCCAGCAGTGACTCCCAGGGGGCAGGGGATACGCAGTATTTT	CASSDSQGAGDTQYF
TRBJ2-5	.	.	TRBV7-8	TGTGCCAGCAGCCCCCCACTCCAAGAGACCCAGTACTTC	CASSPPLQETQYF
TRBJ2-7	.	.	TRBV4-1	TGCGCCAGCAGCCAAGTGGCATCCCATACCCGATACGAGCAGTACTTC	CASSQVASHTRYEQYF
TRBJ1-2	.	.	TRBV28	TGTGCCAGCAGTTCCTGGGGGGGCTACACCTTC	CASSSWGGYTF